Below, 6 T cell receptor beta chains from the same sample are listed, as sequenced in a study of vaccination effects on CD4 cells after COVID-19. Generated by immunoSEQ multiplex PCR, the TCRdb table keeps only in-frame clones and is missing some. The sample lists 30,000 to 35,000 clones; around 72% were seen once. These receptors are not linked to any known antigen. It was after approximately 11 days of culture that CD4+ T cells were isolated. PCR showed that the person got SARS-CoV-2 infection at some point between March and December 2020. The vaccine given was either BNT162b2 or mRNA-1273, in two doses. Source: CD4+ T cells from PBMCs cultured without peptide, taken after COVID-19 vaccination. Every receptor here comes from a human donor who had a prior SARS-CoV-2 infection.

The chain employs TRBV19 and TRBJ2-6; D is ambiguous. Germline assignment: CDR1 LNHDA and CDR2 SQIVND (reference sequence). The CDR3 has 16 residues. V was clipped by 5 bases and J by 0 bases, with 11 bases between them. The CDR3 spells CASSLKGISGANVLTF. For the CDR3, the DNA is TGTGCCAGTAGTCTAAAAGGGATCTCTGGGGCCAACGTCCTGACTTTC.

This rearrangement joins TRBV7-2 to TRBJ2-1; weak D call: TRBD2 (6 bases). Germline V lookup: CDR1 SGHTA, CDR2 FQGNSA. V was cut by 6 bases and J by 4 bases, with 13 bases left in between. The CDR3 consists of 14 residues. CDR3: CASRADGGYNEQFF. As DNA, the CDR3 is TGTGCCAGCAGGGCAGACGGAGGGTACAATGAGCAGTTCTTC.

This chain connects TRBV27 to TRBJ2-1, with 14 nucleotides matching TRBD2. V trimming: 6 bases; J trimming: 2 bases; junction bases outside the gene matches: 3. This CDR3 spans 16 amino acids. CDR1 and CDR2 from the germline V gene are MNHEY and SMNVEV (reference sequence). This CDR3 reads CASRPTSGRAYNEQFF. The CDR3 coding sequence is TGTGCCAGCAGACCGACTAGCGGGAGGGCCTACAATGAGCAGTTCTTC.

This sequence joins TRBV11-3 and TRBJ2-5; TRBD2 agrees at 9 bases. The CDR3 has 16 amino acids. V lost 5 bases and J lost 4; bases outside the gene matches: 11. Germline V gives CDR1 SGHNT, CDR2 YENEEA. The DNA for the CDR3 is TGTGCCAGCAGCGCCTCGCGGGGCGGGAGGGGAGAGACCCAGTACTTC. Translating it yields CASSASRGGRGETQYF.

The V call is TRBV2, the J call TRBJ2-7; D unresolved. CDR1 is SNHLY and CDR2 is FYNNEI in the germline V gene. This CDR3 region has 12 residues. The V gene lost 5 bases and the J gene lost 3 bases, with 8 bases spanning the gap. Here the CDR3 reads CASSPQDYEQYF. CDR3 nucleotide sequence: TGTGCCAGCAGTCCTCAAGACTACGAGCAGTACTTC.

The chain links TRBV15 to TRBJ2-7, with D perhaps TRBD2 (6 bases). The CDR3 is made up of 15 amino acids. Germline CDR1 is LNHNV and CDR2 is YYDKDF (reference sequence). V was shortened by 5 bases and J by 3 bases, with 17 bases between the two germline ends. CDR3 nucleotides: TGTGCCACCAGCCTGGGGGGTAGTGCCGACTACGAGCAGTACTTC. Amino acids: CATSLGGSADYEQYF.